Shown below are 12 T cell receptor beta chains from a single sample sequenced in a study of low-dose radiotherapy and immunotherapy resistance in tumors. Time point reported: after trial treatment. Treatment indicated: LDRT plus nivolumab, ipilimumab, low-dose cyclophosphamide and aspirin (RACIN trial). The TCRs were subjected to amplification over roughly 20 PCR cycles employing a constant-region primer in conjunction with a V-primer adapter. TCRdb analysed the reads with MiXCR anew, one entry per CDR3 protein. The repertoire includes approximately 52,000 distinct CDR3 sequences, around 35% of them detected once, and approximately 8.4% sits in the top ten. The source was PBMCs, collected after low-dose radiotherapy plus immunotherapy. These receptors were obtained from a male donor with rectosigmoid adenocarcinoma.

Comments on this clonotype: This sequence may be a read error, since a much larger clone differs from it by one base. The rearrangement uses TRBV6-2 or TRBV6-3 and TRBJ2-2; 11 nucleotides match TRBD2. Germline CDR1 reads MNHEY; CDR2 reads SVGEGT. The CDR3 covers 17 residues. CDR3 DNA: TGTGCCAGCAGTGACTTTAGCGGGGGGGCGAACACCGGGAAGCTGTTTTTT. Translating gives CASSDFSGGANTGKLFF.

This clonotype was detected many times. V and J are TRBV14 and TRBJ2-1; tentatively, D is TRBD1 (6 bases). The germline CDR1 and CDR2 sequences are SGHDN and FVKESK. V was pared by 1 base and J by 7 bases, with 11 bases between. The CDR3 runs 14 residues. As DNA, the CDR3 is TGTGCCAGCAGCCAAGCTCAGGGGAAGAATGAGCAGTTCTTC. It codes for CASSQAQGKNEQFF.

The chain combines TRBV6-6 with TRBJ2-3, with D unresolved. This CDR3 has 15 residues. The germline V gene has CDR1 MNHNY and CDR2 SVGAGI (reference sequence). V lost 7 bases, J lost 1 base, and 15 bases lay in between. CDR3 DNA: TGTGCCAGCACCTCCGGGCAGGTCCGCACAGATACGCAGTATTTT. Translation: CASTSGQVRTDTQYF.

This clonotype has ten or more counts. This chain connects TRBV7-8 to TRBJ1-4; D is undetermined. Germline CDR1 SGHVS, CDR2 FQNEAQ. V was shortened by 5 bases and J by 0 bases, with 10 bases between the two germline ends. The CDR3 contains 15 residues. The CDR3 reads CASSRRPATNEKLFF. CDR3 DNA: TGTGCCAGCAGCCGCCGGCCAGCAACTAATGAAAAACTGTTTTTT.

This rearrangement joins TRBV27 to TRBJ2-1, with a possible D match to TRBD2 (7 bases). Trimming removed 3 bases from V and 5 bases from J, with 14 bases in between. The CDR3 is 15 residues long. The V gene's germline CDR1 is MNHEY and CDR2 SMNVEV (reference sequence). The CDR3 sequence: CASSFGGPFNNEQFF. CDR3 DNA: TGTGCCAGCAGTTTCGGGGGGCCCTTCAACAATGAGCAGTTCTTC.

This clonotype has ten or more counts. The V gene is TRBV28, the J gene TRBJ2-1; D is unclear. The CDR3 spans 13 residues. CDR1 is MDHEN and CDR2 is SYDVKM in the germline V gene. V lost 2 bases, J lost 12 bases, and 14 bases lay in between. The chain's CDR3 is CASSLGSVRGQFF. The CDR3 nucleotides are TGTGCCAGCAGTTTAGGCTCGGTCCGTGGGCAGTTCTTC.

The count of this clonotype is one. Given a far larger clone just one base away, this is likely a sequencing read error. The chain employs TRBV7-6 and TRBJ1-2, with D possibly being TRBD1 (5 bases). CDR1 is SGHVS, CDR2 FNYEAQ, per germline. This CDR3 contains 13 residues. DNA for the CDR3: TGTGCCAGCAGCCAGCAGGGAGGGGATGGCCACACCTTC. Translation: CASSQQGGDGHTF. Full variable domain (remainder filled in from reference TRBV7-6 and TRBJ1-2): GAGVSQSPRYKVTKRGQDVALRCDPISGHVSLYWYRQALGQGPEFLTYFNYEAQQDKSGLPNDRFSAERPEGSISTLTIQRTEQRDSAMYRCASSQQGGDGHTFGSGTRLTVV.

This clonotype has a count of ten or more. The rearrangement joins TRBV7-2 to TRBJ2-1; 10 bases agree with TRBD2. The CDR3 length is 13 residues. J was trimmed by 3 bases and V by 10 bases; bases with no gene match: 3. Per germline, CDR1 SGHTA and CDR2 FQGNSA. In nucleotides, the CDR3 is TGTGCCACTAGCGGGGGCCTCTACAATGAGCAGTTCTTC. Its protein product is CATSGGLYNEQFF.

There are many counts of this clonotype. This CDR3 is CASSSKSYEQYF. The CDR3 bases are TGTGCCAGCAGTTCAAAGTCCTACGAGCAGTACTTC. V and J are TRBV28 and TRBJ2-7; no definite D call. The CDR3 is 12 amino acids. Per germline, CDR1 MDHEN and CDR2 SYDVKM. V was cut by 4 bases and J by 1 base, with 5 bases left in between.

The table lists this clonotype with a count of one. V gene TRBV3-1 combines with J gene TRBJ1-2; D gene unclear. The CDR3 is 14 residues long. The V end lost 0 bases, the J end lost 4 bases, and 9 bases lay between the germline ends. Germline CDR1 LGHDT, CDR2 YNNKEL (reference sequence). In DNA, the CDR3 is TGTGCCAGCAGCCAAGATCACGGCGGCTATGGCTACACCTTC. It specifies CASSQDHGGYGYTF. Complete variable domain (other parts from reference TRBV3-1 and TRBJ1-2): DTAVSQTPKYLVTQMGNDKSIKCEQNLGHDTMYWYKQDSKKFLKIMFSYNNKELIINETVPNRFSPKSPDKAHLNLHINSLELGDSAVYFCASSQDHGGYGYTFGSGTRLTVV.

The chain uses TRBV6-2 or TRBV6-3 and TRBJ2-3; 9 bases map to TRBD2. J gave up 7 bases and V 8 bases, and 13 bases lay outside the gene matches. The V gene's germline CDR1 is MNHEY and CDR2 SVGEGT. The CDR3 length is 15 residues. The CDR3 DNA reads as TGTGCCAGCGCCCGAGGGGATAGCGGGGGTAATACGCAGTATTTT. It specifies CASARGDSGGNTQYF.

The chain has TRBV7-9 and TRBJ2-7; 11 bases are a match to TRBD2. Germline-derived CDR1 and CDR2 are SEHNR and FQNEAQ (reference sequence). Germline trimming cut 5 bases from V and 5 bases from J; bases unmatched to any gene: 8. There are 15 residues in the CDR3. The CDR3 sequence is CASSPPGLAENEQYF. CDR3 nucleotides: TGTGCCAGCAGCCCACCGGGACTAGCGGAAAACGAGCAGTACTTC.